This TCR beta chain emerged from a study of cytomegalovirus exposure and HLA in healthy donors (TCRdb year 2017). Some background on the complete study: A later analysis indicated that the 130 or so validation repertoires were generated on the platform also employed for the 720 or so repertoires of the first cohort. The study was designed to test whether signatures of past pathogen exposure could be identified by cataloging public T cell receptors. High-throughput TCR immunosequencing, statistical association of individual TCRs with disease status, and machine learning were combined to predict cytomegalovirus infection status. A separate validation cohort of approximately 130 different subjects was used in addition to the 666-subject first cohort. On the study overall, not on this receptor specifically: A later analysis had no HLA typing for the validation cohort, so co-occurrence there was scored across all 130 or so repertoires. Three of the identified cytomegalovirus-associated TCR beta chains were confirmed in vitro to be specific for cytomegalovirus antigens. The classifier was reported to diagnose cytomegalovirus status with high specificity and sensitivity in both the original cohort and the validation cohort. Most TCR sequences were observed very rarely across donors, whereas some public TCRs were present in many individuals. A total of 150 or so TCR beta chains were listed by the study as associated with cytomegalovirus. The authors suggested that the approach could potentially be extended to other disease states and immunological phenotypes. Of the cluster scores, 90% to 95% were above 0 in a later analysis, which found that TCRs clustered in the first cohort also tended to co-occur in the roughly 130 validation repertoires.

CDR1 and CDR2, looked up from the germline V gene (reference sequence), are SEHNR and FQNEAQ. Trimming removed 0 bases from V and 3 bases from J, leaving 8 bases between the germline ends. Its CDR3 holds 14 amino acids, cysteine through phenylalanine. CDR3 DNA is the only sequence kept; it has 42 bases, read in frame from the first base. Libraries were made using the immunoSEQ multiplex PCR assay. The paper's processing steps were these. A statistical classification framework was developed to diagnose cytomegalovirus status using the catalog of TCR beta chain sequences. Held by TCRdb, this immuneACCESS table contains in-frame sequences only and omits some clones. Under half of the omission traces to an unresolved V gene where checked; the cause of the rest is unknown. V and J calls and clone size follow that table, whereas D and trimming were derived from the DNA. In all, the sample holds about 160,000 clones, and about 86% of those were seen once. The top ten clones comprise roughly 5.7% of the sample.

The donors were included in the validation cohort of 120 subjects, a group kept apart from the roughly 670-subject first cohort. On this clone: Its antigen is unknown. Base-call qualities are not available, and no considerably larger clone is one nucleotide away.

The clonotype comes from a woman in her 30s in good health and CMV-seronegative. The chain employs TRBV7-9 and TRBJ2-5; no D gene can be assigned with confidence. Material for sequencing was PBMCs. The CDR3 corresponds to CASSLAGMEETQYF. At the DNA level, the sequence is TGTGCCAGCAGCTTAGCTGGGATGGAAGAGACCCAGTACTTC.